Below are 22 T cell receptor beta chains sequenced from a single sample in a study of PD-1 blockade in mismatch repair-deficient tumors. Method: immunoSEQ multiplex PCR; TCRdb's copy keeps in-frame clones and lacks some. Here the sample spans around 51,000 clones, roughly 80% being singletons. The source was peripheral blood, collected about 20 weeks after starting pembrolizumab. Receptors were obtained from an adult with mismatch repair-deficient cancer.

The rearrangement links TRBV6-1 to TRBJ1-2; D ambiguous. This CDR3 has 16 residues. The ends were cut back, 2 bases at V and 2 bases at J, with 15 bases in the middle. Germline-derived CDR1 and CDR2 are MNHNS and SASEGT. Written as DNA, the CDR3 is TGTGCCAGCAGTGAAAGGGTCGCCGCACCAAACTATGGCTACACCTTC. Amino acid sequence: CASSERVAAPNYGYTF.

This clone was found once. J is TRBJ1-1 and V is TRBV11-3; D is unclear. Germline V gene lookup returns CDR1 SGHNT and CDR2 YENEEA. Trimming shortened V by 3 bases and J by 8 bases, and 7 bases separated the two germline ends. The length of the CDR3 is 11 residues. CDR3 in amino acids: CASSLEREAFF. The CDR3 DNA reads as TGTGCCAGCAGCTTGGAACGGGAAGCTTTCTTT.

CDR3 protein: CASRSGGDEKLFF. In nucleotides, the CDR3 is TGTGCCAGCAGAAGCGGGGGAGATGAAAAACTGTTTTTT. The J gene is TRBJ1-4, the V gene TRBV28, with D possibly TRBD1 on 5 matching bases. The CDR3 has 13 residues. Germline V gene lookup returns CDR1 MDHEN and CDR2 SYDVKM. V lost 6 bases and J lost 6, with 11 bases in between.

V usage is TRBV4-3 and J usage is TRBJ1-3, with D possibly matching TRBD1 (5 bases). CDR1 is LGHNA and CDR2 is YSLEER in the germline V gene. The V and J ends lost 5 bases and 1 base respectively, with 12 bases between them. The length of the CDR3 is 15 residues. The CDR3 is CASSFDSRSGNTIYF. As DNA, the CDR3 is TGCGCCAGCAGCTTCGACAGCCGTTCTGGAAACACCATATATTTT.

The CDR3: CASSPSGTANYGYTF. The CDR3 region has the DNA TGTGCCAGCTCACCATCAGGGACAGCTAACTATGGCTACACCTTC. The rearrangement uses TRBV18 and TRBJ1-2, with 7 bases matching TRBD1. The germline V gene has CDR1 KGHSH and CDR2 LQKENI. J was trimmed by 0 bases and V by 2 bases; bases with no gene match: 3. The CDR3 spans 15 residues.

A few counts support this clone. The sample holds other DNA sequences that translate to the same CDR3. This chain joins TRBV19 and TRBJ2-7; 7 positions agree with TRBD1. The CDR3 sequence is 13 residues long. V trimming: 5 bases; J trimming: 4 bases; junction bases outside the gene matches: 5. Germline V CDR1 and CDR2: LNHDA, SQIVND (reference sequence). Written as DNA, the CDR3 is TGTGCCAGTAGTTCCGGGACAGTTTACGAGCAGTACTTC. Its translation is CASSSGTVYEQYF.

V and J are TRBV5-8 and TRBJ2-2, with 7 bases aligning to TRBD1. After removal of 9 bases from V and 4 bases from J, the junction contained 6 bases not matched to a gene. CDR1 SGHTS and CDR2 YDEGEE come from the germline V gene. The CDR3 extends over 13 amino acids. CDR3 DNA: TGTGCCATTCTGACAGGGTTCACCGGGGAGCTGTTTTTT. Translation: CAILTGFTGELFF.

The V call is TRBV27, the J call TRBJ1-1; no clear D. This CDR3 is built from 13 residues. V lost 2 bases and J lost 4, with 8 bases in between. CDR1 is MNHEY and CDR2 is SMNVEV in the germline V gene (reference sequence). CDR3 in amino acids: CASSLREGTEAFF. The CDR3 region has the DNA TGTGCCAGCAGTTTAAGGGAGGGCACTGAAGCTTTCTTT.

The chain couples TRBV18 to TRBJ2-2; tentative D call: TRBD1 (5 bases). Germline loops: CDR1 KGHSH, CDR2 LQKENI. Deletions cut 3 bases from V and 4 bases from J, with 12 bases between. CDR3 size: 15 residues. CDR3 DNA sequence: TGTGCCAGCTCACCCCAGGGAATGTTCACCGGGGAGCTGTTTTTT. Protein: CASSPQGMFTGELFF.

The V call is TRBV9, the J call TRBJ2-1; D possibly matches TRBD1 or TRBD2 (5 bases each). In germline, CDR1 is SGDLS, CDR2 YYNGEE. The CDR3 totals 16 residues. The V and J ends lost 3 bases and 7 bases respectively, with 20 bases between them. CDR3 DNA: TGTGCCAGCAGCGCACCCACCGGGACCAGGTCGAATGAGCAGTTCTTC. It yields the protein CASSAPTGTRSNEQFF.

This sequence joins TRBV6-5 and TRBJ2-7; a possible D gene is TRBD2 (5 bases). Trimming shortened V by 0 bases and J by 7 bases, and 16 bases separated the two germline ends. The CDR3 extends over 15 amino acids. Looked up from germline, CDR1 is MNHEY and CDR2 is SVGAGI. CDR3: CASSYSRSPTGEQYF. For the CDR3, the DNA is TGTGCCAGCAGTTACTCGCGTAGCCCGACGGGGGAGCAGTACTTC.

The chain has TRBV4-2 and TRBJ2-3; 12 bases map to TRBD2. CDR3 length: 18 amino acids. The V gene end was trimmed by 1 base and the J gene end by 4 bases; junction bases not matched to a gene: 9. Germline V CDR1 and CDR2: LGHNA, YNFKEQ. For the CDR3, the DNA is TGTGCCAGCAGCCAAGCAGGACTAGCGGGAAGGTCTGCAGATACGCAGTATTTT. Translation gives CASSQAGLAGRSADTQYF.

This chain connects TRBV7-5 to TRBJ2-1; the table calls TRBD1, which could not be checked here. TRBV7-5 constitutes a pseudogene. The CDR3 has 14 residues. For the CDR3, the DNA is TGTGCCAGCAGCTCGGACAGGATAAACAATGAGCAGTTCTTC. Translating gives CASSSDRINNEQFF.

The rearrangement uses TRBV5-4 and TRBJ1-4, with TRBD1 identical over 7 bases. V trimming: 4 bases; J trimming: 3 bases; junction bases outside the gene matches: 3. CDR1 is SGHNT, CDR2 YYREEE, per germline (reference sequence). The CDR3 is made up of 14 amino acids. The CDR3 bases are TGTGCCAGCAGCCGGGACAGTTCTAATGAAAAACTGTTTTTT. Amino acid sequence: CASSRDSSNEKLFF.

The chain has TRBV2 and TRBJ2-5; no definite D call. V lost 7 bases and J 4 bases, leaving 10 bases between the germline ends. This CDR3 spans 12 amino acids. The germline V gene has CDR1 SNHLY and CDR2 FYNNEI. CDR3: CASTGHPETQYF. CDR3 bases: TGTGCCAGCACTGGCCACCCAGAGACCCAGTACTTC. The whole variable domain, filled in from reference TRBV2 and TRBJ2-5, reads EPEVTQTPSHQVTQMGQEVILRCVPISNHLYFYWYRQILGQKVEFLVSFYNNEISEKSEIFDDQFSVERPDGSNFTLKIRSTKLEDSAMYFCASTGHPETQYFGPGTRLLVL.

The genes are TRBV4-1 and TRBJ2-7; D may be TRBD1 or TRBD2 (5 bases each). Germline V lookup: CDR1 MGHRA, CDR2 YSYEKL. This CDR3 is built from 14 residues. Trimming pared 1 base from V and 2 bases from J, leaving 9 bases between. CDR3: CASSQVLGAYEQYF. The CDR3 nucleotides are TGCGCCAGCAGCCAAGTTCTGGGGGCCTACGAGCAGTACTTC.

The chain links TRBV14 to TRBJ2-1; 7 positions match TRBD2. J gave up 2 bases and V 3 bases, and 7 bases lay outside the gene matches. Germline-derived CDR1 and CDR2 are SGHDN and FVKESK. The length of the CDR3 is 16 residues. The CDR3 nucleotides are TGTGCCAGCAGCCAGCAAGCGGGATGGGCCTACAATGAGCAGTTCTTC. Amino acid sequence: CASSQQAGWAYNEQFF.

The gene calls are TRBV5-1 and TRBJ1-1; possibly TRBD1 for D (6 bases). The length of the CDR3 is 13 residues. CDR1 is SGHRS and CDR2 is YFSETQ in the germline V gene. Trimming stripped 4 bases from V and 5 bases from J, with 12 bases between. The chain's CDR3 is CASSGGTQTEAFF. CDR3 coding DNA: TGCGCCAGCAGCGGTGGGACACAGACTGAAGCTTTCTTT.

V usage is TRBV11-2 and J usage is TRBJ1-4; TRBD1 is a possible D gene (5 bases). Germline values: CDR1 SGHAT, CDR2 FQNNGV. Between the trimmed V and J ends, which lost 5 bases and 7 bases, there was a span of 14 bases. There are 14 residues in the CDR3. This CDR3 reads CASSRGAGSEKLFF. CDR3 nucleotides: TGTGCCAGCAGCCGAGGGGCAGGGAGTGAAAAACTGTTTTTT.

This clone has just a few counts. The chain joins TRBV18 to TRBJ2-7; no reliable D call. The CDR3 totals 13 residues. Germline V lookup: CDR1 KGHSH, CDR2 LQKENI. V lost 1 base and J 5 bases, leaving 9 bases between the germline ends. The CDR3 DNA follows: TGTGCCAGCTCACCACAGTCCAGCCACGAGCAGTACTTC. Translating it yields CASSPQSSHEQYF. Together with reference TRBV18 and TRBJ2-7, the CDR3 gives the full variable domain: NAGVMQNPRHLVRRRGQEARLRCSPMKGHSHVYWYRQLPEEGLKFMVYLQKENIIDESGMPKERFSAEFPKEGPSILRIQQVVRGDSAAYFCASSPQSSHEQYFGPGTRLTVT.

The gene calls are TRBV5-4 and TRBJ2-1; 13 bases agree with TRBD2. CDR1 and CDR2 from the germline V gene are SGHNT and YYREEE (reference sequence). V lost 2 bases, J lost 2 bases, and 7 bases stayed unmatched. The CDR3 spans 18 residues. The CDR3 nucleotides are TGTGCCAGCAGCTTAGGACTAGCGGGAGTCACGACCTACAATGAGCAGTTCTTC. Encoded protein: CASSLGLAGVTTYNEQFF.

This rearrangement joins TRBV29-1 to TRBJ1-2; perhaps TRBD1 as D (6 bases). The V and J ends lost 3 bases and 4 bases respectively, with 12 bases between them. CDR1 is SQVTM, CDR2 ANQGSEA, per germline. The CDR3 runs 13 residues. DNA for the CDR3: TGCAGCGTTGAGACAGGAAGGGGCTATGGCTACACCTTC. It specifies CSVETGRGYGYTF.